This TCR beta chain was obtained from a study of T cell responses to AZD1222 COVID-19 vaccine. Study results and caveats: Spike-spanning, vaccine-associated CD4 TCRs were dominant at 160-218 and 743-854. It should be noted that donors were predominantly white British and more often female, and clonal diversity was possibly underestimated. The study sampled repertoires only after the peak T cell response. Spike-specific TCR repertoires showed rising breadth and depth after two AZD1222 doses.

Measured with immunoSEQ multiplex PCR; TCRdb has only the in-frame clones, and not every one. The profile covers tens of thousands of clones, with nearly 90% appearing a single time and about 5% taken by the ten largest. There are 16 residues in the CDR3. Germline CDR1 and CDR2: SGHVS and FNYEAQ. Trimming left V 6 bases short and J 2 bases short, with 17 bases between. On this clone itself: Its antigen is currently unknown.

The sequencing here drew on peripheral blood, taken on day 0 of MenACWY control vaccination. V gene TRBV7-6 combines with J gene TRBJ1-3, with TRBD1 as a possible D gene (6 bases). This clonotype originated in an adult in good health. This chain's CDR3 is CASSYTGLSAGNTIYF. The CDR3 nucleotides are TGTGCCAGCAGTTATACAGGGCTATCAGCTGGAAACACCATATATTTT.